These T cell receptor beta chains were read from a single sample in a study of identical twins. TCRdb reprocessed the 5' RACE reads with MiXCR, giving one entry per CDR3 protein. The sample contains 1.5 million to 2 million distinct CDR3 sequences, roughly a third of which appear only once. The specimen sequenced was cord blood. The origin of the receptors is a newborn girl in good health. The CDR3 runs from the conserved cysteine through the conserved F or W. D genes are given only for firm matches. Part of the rows lack a size; the others show once, few, many or a class for expanded clones.

V gene,clone size,J gene,D gene,CDR3 protein,CDR3 DNA
TRBV20-1,many,TRBJ1-2,TRBD1,CSARQGLNYGYTF,TGCAGCGCCAGACAGGGTCTGAACTATGGCTACACCTTC
TRBV4-2,.,TRBJ2-3,TRBD2,CASSHRGLAGATDTQYF,TGTGCCAGCAGCCACCGCGGACTAGCGGGGGCCACAGATACGCAGTATTTT
TRBV6-5,few,TRBJ1-1,TRBD1,CASSYAGQLMNTEAFF,TGTGCCAGCAGTTACGCGGGACAGCTTATGAACACTGAAGCTTTCTTT
TRBV20-1,.,TRBJ1-1,.,CSARVPGLHEAFF,TGCAGTGCTAGAGTCCCAGGCCTCCATGAAGCTTTCTTT
TRBV14,few,TRBJ2-1,.,CASSQRSQTYNEQFF,TGTGCCAGCAGCCAAAGGTCACAGACCTACAATGAGCAGTTCTTC
TRBV10-3,few,TRBJ2-7,.,CAISVWRFSYEQYF,TGTGCCATCAGTGTCTGGCGGTTCTCCTACGAGCAGTACTTC
TRBV6-5,.,TRBJ2-1,.,CASSTGRKHEQFF,TGTGCCAGCAGTACAGGGAGAAAGCATGAGCAGTTCTTC
TRBV4-1,.,TRBJ2-2,TRBD1,CASSQPIRGRGELFF,TGCGCCAGCAGCCAGCCCATCAGGGGGCGAGGGGAGCTGTTTTTT
TRBV7-6,.,TRBJ2-2,.,CASSIKRTPNTGELFF,TGTGCCAGCAGCATTAAGCGGACCCCGAACACCGGGGAGCTGTTTTTT
TRBV5-1,few,TRBJ2-3,TRBD2,CASTSGGAFDTQYF,TGCGCCAGCACTAGCGGGGGGGCCTTTGATACGCAGTATTTT
TRBV3-1,few,TRBJ2-7,.,CASSQDEGNEQYF,TGTGCCAGCAGCCAAGATGAGGGCAACGAGCAGTACTTC
TRBV14,few,TRBJ2-7,.,CASSPGLFNEQYF,TGTGCCAGCAGCCCGGGACTTTTCAATGAGCAGTACTTC
TRBV28,many,TRBJ2-4,TRBD1,CASSLVQGVNIQYF,TGTGCCAGCAGTTTGGTCCAGGGGGTAAACATTCAGTACTTC
TRBV4-2,few,TRBJ1-2,TRBD1,CASSPTDRGGGYTF,TGTGCCAGCAGCCCAACCGACAGGGGTGGAGGCTACACCTTC
TRBV12-3/TRBV12-4,few,TRBJ2-1,TRBD2,CASSPTGLGGGNEQFF,TGTGCCAGCAGTCCCACGGGACTAGGGGGAGGGAATGAGCAGTTCTTC
TRBV28,.,TRBJ2-2,TRBD1,CASSLGATGANTGELFF,TGTGCCAGCAGTTTGGGCGCGACAGGGGCTAACACCGGGGAGCTGTTTTTT
TRBV7-9,.,TRBJ2-7,TRBD1,CASSFPGQGLFEQYF,TGTGCCAGCTCGTTCCCGGGACAGGGGTTGTTCGAGCAGTACTTC
TRBV12-3/TRBV12-4,.,TRBJ2-7,.,CASSPGQNNEQYF,TGTGCCAGCAGCCCCGGACAGAACAATGAGCAGTACTTC
TRBV12-3/TRBV12-4,.,TRBJ1-5,.,CASSFLRSQPQHF,TGTGCCAGCAGTTTTCTCCGAAGCCAGCCCCAGCATTTT
TRBV29-1,few,TRBJ1-4,.,CSFRTRELFF,TGCAGCTTTCGGACGAGGGAACTGTTTTTT
TRBV2,once,TRBJ2-2,TRBD1,CASSRLAPGQGTNTGELFF,TGTGCCAGCAGTCGATTAGCCCCAGGACAGGGGACGAACACCGGGGAGCTGTTTTTT
TRBV4-1,few,TRBJ2-1,TRBD2,CASSQEVRLTGGNEQFF,TGCGCCAGCAGCCAAGAAGTTCGACTGACGGGGGGGAATGAGCAGTTCTTC
TRBV11-2,few,TRBJ2-5,.,CASSLGASEQETQYF,TGTGCCAGCAGCCTCGGGGCTAGCGAACAAGAGACCCAGTACTTC
TRBV2,.,TRBJ2-3,TRBD2,CASSEWSPLRTSGRARADTQYF,TGTGCCAGCAGTGAATGGAGCCCCCTTCGGACTAGCGGGAGGGCCAGGGCAGATACGCAGTATTTT
TRBV11-2,few,TRBJ2-5,TRBD2,CASSYTWAGGEETQYF,TGTGCCAGCAGCTATACCTGGGCGGGGGGTGAAGAGACCCAGTACTTC
TRBV20-1,.,TRBJ1-2,.,CSERNYGYTF,TGCAGTGAACGGAACTATGGCTACACCTTC
TRBV6-6,.,TRBJ1-1,.,CASIPGRVSTEAFF,TGTGCCAGCATACCGGGCCGCGTGAGCACTGAAGCTTTCTTT
TRBV11-2,.,TRBJ2-5,.,CASSYLLGTETQYF,TGTGCCAGCAGTTACCTTCTCGGGACAGAGACCCAGTACTTC
TRBV28,.,TRBJ1-2,TRBD1,CTSSAPRGSGYTF,TGTACCAGCAGTGCCCCCAGGGGGTCGGGCTACACCTTC
TRBV10-3,.,TRBJ1-2,.,CAISEPGRIKPYGYTF,TGTGCCATCAGTGAGCCAGGACGGATTAAACCTTATGGCTACACCTTC
TRBV15,few,TRBJ2-5,.,CATSRDHEGGETQYF,TGTGCCACCAGCAGAGATCACGAGGGGGGAGAGACCCAGTACTTC
TRBV11-2,.,TRBJ2-1,.,CASSLGLRSSYNEQFF,TGTGCCAGCAGCTTAGGTTTGCGGAGCTCCTACAATGAGCAGTTCTTC
TRBV12-3/TRBV12-4,few,TRBJ1-2,TRBD1,CASSSDREDGYTF,TGTGCCAGCAGTTCGGACAGGGAGGATGGCTACACCTTC